This TCR beta chain was recorded in a study of shared clonotypes between healthy human individuals. DNA input for the unsorted PBMC replicate PCRs was 250 to 350 ng, about 32,000 T cell genomes. Researchers sequenced unsorted PBMC DNA using ten immunoSEQ deep assay plates. Assay: immunoSEQ multiplex PCR; the TCRdb copy retains only in-frame clones and omits some. This sample has 470,000 or so clones, with approximately 81% found just once. CDR1 is MRHNA and CDR2 is SNTAGT in the germline V gene. V was trimmed by 4 bases and J by 5 bases, leaving 11 bases between them. This CDR3 is 13 amino acids long.

The chain carries TRBV6-4 and TRBJ1-1, with D unresolved. This TCR derives from a woman in her forties in good health. Some clones in this sample may be carry-over from other donors' samples. Source material: PBMCs. For the CDR3, the DNA is TGTGCCAGCAGTGCCGGAGCCCGTACTGAAGCTTTCTTT. Protein: CASSAGARTEAFF.